Listed here are 21 T cell receptor beta chains from one sample, sequenced in a study of blood T cells in healthy people across ages. A second PCR of roughly 7 to 11 cycles used a sample-barcoded 5' primer and a J-beta primer mix. TCRdb processed the 5' RACE reads anew with MiXCR; each CDR3 protein has one entry. The sample has some 860,000 distinct CDR3 sequences; about 61% are singletons. The specimen sequenced was blood. These receptor sequences come from a man aged 35 to 55 in good health.

The V call is TRBV10-3, the J call TRBJ2-1; D perhaps matches TRBD1 (7 bases). V was trimmed by 0 bases and J by 8 bases, leaving 20 bases between them. The V gene's germline CDR1 is ENHRY and CDR2 SYGVKD. This CDR3 is 17 amino acids long. This CDR3 is CAISESIGGGSPDEQFF. The CDR3 DNA sequence: TGTGCCATCAGTGAGTCCATTGGAGGGGGCTCCCCCGATGAGCAGTTCTTC.

This clonotype occurred a few times. The chain links TRBV7-2 to TRBJ2-7; D uncertain. The CDR3 consists of 14 residues. V lost 4 bases and J 3 bases, leaving 13 bases between the germline ends. CDR1 SGHTA and CDR2 FQGNSA come from the germline V gene. The CDR3 coding sequence is TGTGCCAGCAGCTCCACCCCGGGCCACTACGAGCAGTACTTC. Translation gives CASSSTPGHYEQYF.

This clonotype was detected a few times. The rearrangement uses TRBV5-1 and TRBJ2-5, with D unresolved. Judging by the DNA end, TRBJ2-7 fits better; the J call may be wrong. The CDR3 contains 15 residues. The germline V gene has CDR1 SGHRS and CDR2 YFSETQ. CDR3 amino acids: CASSLWIGSSYEQYF. CDR3 sequence (DNA): TGCGCCAGCAGCTTGTGGATCGGATCAAGCTACGAGCAGTACTTC.

In its sample, this clonotype was seen a few times. This rearrangement joins TRBV29-1 to TRBJ1-2, with 10 nucleotides matching TRBD1. The CDR3 covers 15 residues. CDR1 and CDR2 from the germline V gene are SQVTM and ANQGSEA. V lost 6 bases and J lost 2; bases outside the gene matches: 9. The CDR3 loop reads CSVVGTGERNYGYTF. CDR3 bases: TGCAGCGTCGTCGGGACAGGGGAAAGGAACTATGGCTACACCTTC.

In its sample, this clonotype was seen a few times. The chain joins TRBV30 to TRBJ2-1; possibly TRBD1 for D (5 bases). CDR3 length: 14 amino acids. V lost 4 bases to trimming and J lost 6 bases, with 16 bases between them. Germline-derived CDR1 and CDR2 are GTSNPN and SVGIG (reference sequence). Here the CDR3 reads CAWTRTREANEQFF. CDR3 bases: TGTGCCTGGACCCGGACACGAGAGGCCAATGAGCAGTTCTTC.

This clonotype was counted ten times or more. This rearrangement joins TRBV5-6 to TRBJ2-6; unclear D gene. The CDR3 sequence is 14 residues long. V was cut by 3 bases and J by 2 bases, with 6 bases left in between. Germline lookup yields CDR1 SGHDT and CDR2 YYEEEE. The chain's CDR3 is CASSYPPGANVLTF. The CDR3 DNA follows: TGTGCCAGCAGCTATCCCCCTGGGGCCAACGTCCTGACTTTC.

This chain joins TRBV9 and TRBJ1-1, with D possibly matching TRBD1 (6 bases). The CDR3 runs 14 residues. V was clipped by 3 bases and J by 0 bases, with 9 bases between them. Germline V CDR1 and CDR2: SGDLS, YYNGEE. The CDR3 here is CASSATGMNTEAFF. The CDR3 bases are TGTGCCAGCAGCGCCACAGGGATGAACACTGAAGCTTTCTTT.

This clonotype was seen a few times. This sequence joins TRBV7-2 and TRBJ2-1; 9 nucleotides match TRBD2. The CDR3 contains 17 residues. Per germline, CDR1 SGHTA and CDR2 FQGNSA. After removal of 4 bases from V and 1 base from J, the junction contained 8 bases not matched to a gene. This CDR3 is CASSSPKTSGSYNEQFF. The CDR3 DNA reads as TGTGCCAGCAGCTCCCCCAAAACTAGCGGGTCCTACAATGAGCAGTTCTTC.

The chain combines TRBV29-1 with TRBJ2-1; 8 positions agree with TRBD2. The CDR3 length is 13 residues. The trim removed 3 bases at V and 8 bases at J, leaving 6 bases unmatched. Per germline, CDR1 SQVTM and CDR2 ANQGSEA. This CDR3 reads CSVEFGRGDEQFF. CDR3 DNA sequence: TGCAGCGTTGAGTTCGGGAGGGGTGATGAGCAGTTCTTC.

The V and J genes are TRBV30 and TRBJ1-1; the match to TRBD1 covers 9 bases. From germline, CDR1 is GTSNPN and CDR2 SVGIG (reference sequence). Trimming took 4 bases from V and 0 from J; bases not matched to a gene: 6. This CDR3 spans 15 amino acids. CDR3: CAWNSGTGMNTEAFF. DNA of the CDR3: TGTGCCTGGAACTCCGGGACAGGGATGAACACTGAAGCTTTCTTT. The full variable domain, its missing parts supplied by reference TRBV30 and TRBJ1-1, is SQTIHQWPATLVQPVGSPLSLECTVEGTSNPNLYWYRQAAGRGLQLLFYSVGIGQISSEVPQNLSASRPQDRQFILSSKKLLLSDSGFYLCAWNSGTGMNTEAFFGQGTRLTVV.

This clonotype has more than one count but fewer than ten. This chain uses TRBV7-6 with TRBJ2-3; 8 positions match TRBD2. The CDR3 spans 18 residues. Germline V gene sequence: CDR1 SGHVS, CDR2 FNYEAQ. With 6 bases clipped from V and 3 bases from J, the junction kept 17 bases outside the gene matches. The CDR3, as DNA: TGTGCCAGCAGTTTCGGGGAGCGGGGGCCCAATTATACAGATACGCAGTATTTT. This translates into CASSFGERGPNYTDTQYF. The full variable domain, with the rest looked up from reference TRBV7-6 and TRBJ2-3, is GAGVSQSPRYKVTKRGQDVALRCDPISGHVSLYWYRQALGQGPEFLTYFNYEAQQDKSGLPNDRFSAERPEGSISTLTIQRTEQRDSAMYRCASSFGERGPNYTDTQYFGPGTRLTVL.

V gene TRBV29-1 combines with J gene TRBJ2-7; 7 nucleotides line up with TRBD1. The germline gives CDR1 SQVTM, CDR2 ANQGSEA. After removal of 5 bases from V and 6 bases from J, the junction contained 7 bases not matched to a gene. CDR3 size: 12 residues. The CDR3 DNA follows: TGCAGCGTTTCAACAGGGGCGAGCGAGCAGTACTTC. This encodes CSVSTGASEQYF.

The gene calls are TRBV29-1 and TRBJ1-1, with no clear D. The germline gives CDR1 SQVTM, CDR2 ANQGSEA. V lost 4 bases and J 5 bases, leaving 14 bases between the germline ends. The CDR3 sequence is 13 residues long. As DNA, the CDR3 is TGCAGCGTTGTTTGGAGCCAGGAGACTGAAGCTTTCTTT. It is translated as CSVVWSQETEAFF.

V usage is TRBV12-3 or TRBV12-4 and J usage is TRBJ2-7, with 14 bases identical to TRBD2. The junction had 5 bases not matched to a gene; V was cut back by 9 bases and J by 1 base. This CDR3 has 15 amino acids. The CDR3: CASRLAGGLSYEQYF. CDR3 DNA sequence: TGTGCCAGTCGACTAGCGGGAGGGTTATCCTACGAGCAGTACTTC.

The chain has TRBV25-1 and TRBJ1-4; D is unclear. V was pared by 3 bases and J by 0 bases, with 8 bases between. Per the germline V gene, CDR1 is MGHDK and CDR2 is SYGVNS. CDR3 length equals 15 residues. The CDR3 coding sequence is TGTGCCAGCAGTGAGTGGGGTGCAACTAATGAAAAACTGTTTTTT. This gives the protein CASSEWGATNEKLFF.

This clonotype was found many times. The chain is built from TRBV2 and TRBJ2-4; TRBD2 matches 8 bases. The length of the CDR3 is 19 residues. V gave up 5 bases and J gave up 0 bases; unmatched junction bases: 15. Germline CDR1 reads SNHLY; CDR2 reads FYNNEI. The CDR3 DNA follows: TGTGCCAGCAGTCCCCCCCTCGTTGGTAGCGGGATAGCCAAAAACATTCAGTACTTC. Amino acid sequence: CASSPPLVGSGIAKNIQYF.

The chain couples TRBV29-1 to TRBJ2-1, with no clear D. With 4 bases removed from V and 7 bases from J, the gap between germline ends came to 11 bases. Germline V lookup: CDR1 SQVTM, CDR2 ANQGSEA. The CDR3 runs to 12 residues. This CDR3 is CSVVLGKNEQFF. In DNA form, the CDR3 reads TGCAGCGTTGTGCTGGGTAAGAATGAGCAGTTCTTC.

This chain joins TRBV29-1 and TRBJ2-1; TRBD2 matches at 7 bases. This CDR3 has 14 amino acids. Germline loops: CDR1 SQVTM, CDR2 ANQGSEA. J lost 9 bases, V lost 4 bases, and 12 bases had no gene match. CDR3 protein: CSVAGGDPTSEQFF. The CDR3 DNA reads TGCAGCGTTGCTGGGGGGGATCCTACAAGTGAGCAGTTCTTC.

V is TRBV2 and J is TRBJ2-1, with D maybe TRBD2 (5 bases). CDR3 length equals 14 residues. V dropped 7 bases and J dropped 0 bases, with 10 bases sitting between them. Per germline, CDR1 SNHLY and CDR2 FYNNEI. The CDR3 reads CASNPAASYNEQFF. The CDR3 DNA is TGTGCCAGCAATCCAGCGGCCTCCTACAATGAGCAGTTCTTC.

This clonotype was counted ten times or more. This chain connects TRBV4-2 to TRBJ2-6, with 11 bases matching TRBD1. Germline loops: CDR1 LGHNA, CDR2 YNFKEQ. This CDR3 has 22 residues. V was pared by 1 base and J by 1 base, with 15 bases of the junction left unmatched. The CDR3 protein is CASSQVDYEDRGPNSGANVLTF. In DNA form, the CDR3 reads TGTGCCAGCAGCCAAGTTGACTATGAGGACAGGGGGCCCAATTCTGGGGCCAACGTCCTGACTTTC.

The sample holds a few counts of this clonotype. V and J are TRBV20-1 and TRBJ2-3, with 12 bases identical to TRBD2. The trim removed 5 bases at V and 5 bases at J, leaving 17 bases unmatched. The germline CDR1 and CDR2 sequences are DFQATT and SNEGSKA (reference sequence). The CDR3 extends over 18 amino acids. The CDR3 reads CSAASFRLAGEIEDTQYF. CDR3 in DNA: TGCAGTGCTGCCTCCTTCCGACTAGCGGGGGAGATCGAAGATACGCAGTATTTT.